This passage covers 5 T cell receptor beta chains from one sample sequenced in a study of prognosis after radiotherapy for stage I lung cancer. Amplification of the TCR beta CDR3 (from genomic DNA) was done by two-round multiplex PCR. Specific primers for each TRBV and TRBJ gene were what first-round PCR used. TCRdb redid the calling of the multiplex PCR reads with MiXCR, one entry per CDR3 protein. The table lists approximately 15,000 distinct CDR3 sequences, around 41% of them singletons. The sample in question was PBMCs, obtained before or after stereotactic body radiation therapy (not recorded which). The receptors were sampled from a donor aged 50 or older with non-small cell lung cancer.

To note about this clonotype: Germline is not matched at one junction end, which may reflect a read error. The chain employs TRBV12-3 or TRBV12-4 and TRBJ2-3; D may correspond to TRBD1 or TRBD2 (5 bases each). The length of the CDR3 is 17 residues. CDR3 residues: CASSLTRGVSSTDTQYF. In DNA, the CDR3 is TGTGCCAGCAGTTTGACGAGAGGGGTTTCTAGCACAGATACTCAGTATTTT.

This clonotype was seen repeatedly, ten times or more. The CDR3 protein is CSASLDFYGYTF. CDR3 in DNA: TGCAGTGCTAGTCTCGACTTCTATGGCTACACCTTC. The chain carries TRBV20-1 and TRBJ1-2, with D unresolved. Germline-derived CDR1 and CDR2 are DFQATT and SNEGSKA (reference sequence). This CDR3 comprises 12 residues. Deletions cut 3 bases from V and 4 bases from J, with 9 bases between.

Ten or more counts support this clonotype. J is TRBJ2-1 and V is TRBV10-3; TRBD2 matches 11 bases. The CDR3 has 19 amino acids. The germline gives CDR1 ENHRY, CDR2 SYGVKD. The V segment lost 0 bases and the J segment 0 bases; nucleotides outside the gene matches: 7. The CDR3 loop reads CAISESASGRRSSYNEQFF. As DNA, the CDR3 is TGTGCCATCAGTGAGTCGGCTAGCGGGAGGCGTAGCTCCTACAATGAGCAGTTCTTC.

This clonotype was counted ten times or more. CDR3 amino acids: CASSEYRDSTDTQYF. CDR3 bases: TGTGCCAGCAGTGAATACAGGGACAGCACAGATACGCAGTATTTT. The chain combines TRBV2 with TRBJ2-3, with D possibly TRBD1 on 6 matching bases. V was cut by 2 bases and J by 0 bases, with 9 bases left in between. Germline lookup yields CDR1 SNHLY and CDR2 FYNNEI. This CDR3 has 15 residues.

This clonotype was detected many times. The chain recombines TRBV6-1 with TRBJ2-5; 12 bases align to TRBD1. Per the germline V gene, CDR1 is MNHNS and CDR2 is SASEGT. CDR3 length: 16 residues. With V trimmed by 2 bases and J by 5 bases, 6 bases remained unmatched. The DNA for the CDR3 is TGTGCCAGCAGTGAAACCGGGACAGGGGGCTTCGAGACCCAGTACTTC. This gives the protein CASSETGTGGFETQYF.